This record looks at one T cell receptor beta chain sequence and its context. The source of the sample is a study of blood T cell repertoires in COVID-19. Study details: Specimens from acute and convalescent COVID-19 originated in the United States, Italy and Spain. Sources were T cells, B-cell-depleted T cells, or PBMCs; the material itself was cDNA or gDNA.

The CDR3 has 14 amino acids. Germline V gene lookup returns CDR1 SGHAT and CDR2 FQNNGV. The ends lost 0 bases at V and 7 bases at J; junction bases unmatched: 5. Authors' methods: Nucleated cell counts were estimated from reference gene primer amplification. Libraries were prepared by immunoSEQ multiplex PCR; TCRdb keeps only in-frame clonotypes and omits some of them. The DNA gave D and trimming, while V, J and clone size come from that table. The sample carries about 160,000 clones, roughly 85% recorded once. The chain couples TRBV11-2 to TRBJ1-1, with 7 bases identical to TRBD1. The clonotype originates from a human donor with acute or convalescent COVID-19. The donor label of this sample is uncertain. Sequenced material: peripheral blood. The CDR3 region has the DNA TGTGCCAGCAGCTTAGAGGCAGGGGGGAGTGAAGCTTTCTTT. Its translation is CASSLEAGGSEAFF. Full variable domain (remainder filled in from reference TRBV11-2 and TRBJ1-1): EAGVAQSPRYKIIEKRQSVAFWCNPISGHATLYWYQQILGQGPKLLIQFQNNGVVDDSQLPKDRFSAERLKGVDSTLKIQPAKLEDSAVYLCASSLEAGGSEAFFGQGTRLTVV.